This TCR beta chain was identified in a study of OX40 agonist ivuxolimab in advanced cancers. People who had autoimmune disease history or systemic immunosuppression were excluded. The V gene's germline CDR1 is GTSNPN and CDR2 SVGIG (reference sequence). The CDR3 contains 14 residues. After removal of 5 bases from V and 2 bases from J, the junction contained 3 bases not matched to a gene. Study-wide findings and caveats: Among the lowest peripheral clonal expansion occurred in 0.1-3.0 mg/kg partial responders. Some nonresponders likewise displayed low normalized T-cell clonal expansion. On average, a greater number of expanded clones characterised CD8+ T cells relative to CD4+.

Assay: immunoSEQ multiplex PCR; the TCRdb copy retains only in-frame clones and omits some. Here the sample spans about 20,000 clones, 83% being singletons. This clone has only one observation. The antigen remains unidentified. The chain recombines TRBV30 with TRBJ2-1; TRBD2 matches at 10 bases. This clonotype originated in an adult with an advanced solid tumor such as melanoma, head and neck, liver or kidney cancer. The starting material was CD4+ or CD8+ T cells sorted from blood, obtained in a trial of the OX40 agonist ivuxolimab. CDR3 amino acids: CAWATSGAYNEQFF. In DNA form, the CDR3 reads TGTGCCTGGGCTACTAGCGGGGCCTACAATGAGCAGTTCTTC.